This is a list of T cell receptor beta chains from one sample in a study of blood T cell repertoires in COVID-19. Data came from immunoSEQ multiplex PCR; TCRdb stores just in-frame clones and leaves some out. This sample has 110,000 to 150,000 clones; around 89% occur once, and the top ten carry approximately 2.8%. The sequenced material came from peripheral blood. Every receptor here comes from a woman aged 55-69 years with active COVID-19. Both conserved end residues are part of each CDR3. Each record gives: J gene, V gene, clone size, D gene, CDR3 DNA, CDR3 protein. D genes are given only for firm matches. A clone size is listed for some rows: how often the clone was seen (once, few, many), or a class if it is expanded.

>TRBJ2-2|TRBV19|-|TRBD2
TGTGCCAGTAGTATTGGTGCGGGAGCCGGCACCGGGGAGCTGTTTTTT
CASSIGAGAGTGELFF
>TRBJ2-1|TRBV7-9|few|-
TGTGCCAGCAGCGCGCCAGGGATTTTCTACAATGAGCAGTTCTTC
CASSAPGIFYNEQFF
>TRBJ1-6|TRBV7-3|-|-
TGTGCCAGCAGCTTAGACCGTTTTCATCGCGGGGGTCGTTGGAATTCACCCCTCCACTTT
CASSLDRFHRGGRWNSPLHF
>TRBJ2-1|TRBV7-3|-|TRBD2
TGTGCCAGCAGCGATACTAGCGGGGGGTACAATGAGCAGTTCTTC
CASSDTSGGYNEQFF
>TRBJ1-3|TRBV19|-|-
TGTGCCAGTAGTATAGCCCTGTGGAGGGCTGGAAACACCATATATTTT
CASSIALWRAGNTIYF
>TRBJ2-1|TRBV7-3|-|TRBD2
TGTGCCAGCAGCTCCGGACTAGCGGGAGATGAGCAGTTCTTC
CASSSGLAGDEQFF
>TRBJ1-4|TRBV7-2|few|-
TGTGCCAGCAGCCCCCGTTTCCAAAGGGGCCCTGAAAAACTGTTTTTT
CASSPRFQRGPEKLFF
>TRBJ2-5|TRBV27|once|-
TGTGCCAGCAGTCCGTCCTGGACACGCCAAGAGACCCAGTACTTC
CASSPSWTRQETQYF
>TRBJ2-6|TRBV5-6|-|TRBD1
TGTGCCAGCAGCAACCCGGGACAGGGGGCGGAGGCCAACGTCCTGACTTTC
CASSNPGQGAEANVLTF
>TRBJ2-2|TRBV15|once|TRBD1
TGTGCCACCAGCAGTCGAAGGGACAGGGTAGGGACCGGGGAGCTGTTTTTT
CATSSRRDRVGTGELFF
>TRBJ2-1|TRBV15|-|-
TGTGCCACCAGCAGAGGGCCCAACAATGAGCAGTTCTTC
CATSRGPNNEQFF
>TRBJ1-4|TRBV25-1|-|-
TGTGCCAGCCGGAGGGGTGGTGAAAAACTGTTTTTT
CASRRGGEKLFF
>TRBJ2-3|TRBV11-2|-|-
TGTGCCAGCAGCTTAAGGTTCTCTGGGACGGGACACTTGGCGCAGTATTTT
CASSLRFSGTGHLAQYF
>TRBJ2-1|TRBV7-2|-|TRBD2
TGTGCCAGCAGTGCGGGAGGATTTAATGAGCAGTTCTTC
CASSAGGFNEQFF
>TRBJ2-7|TRBV12-3/TRBV12-4|-|TRBD1
TGTGCCAGCAGTTTATCAGGGGGAAACGAGCAGTACTTC
CASSLSGGNEQYF
>TRBJ1-5|TRBV19|-|-
TGTGCCAGTAGTAGTTCATCCAACGGTTGGGCAGGGAAGTATAGCAATCAGCCCCAGCATTTT
CASSSSSNGWAGKYSNQPQHF
>TRBJ2-1|TRBV2|once|-
TGTGCCAGCCACTTGGGGGGGGCTTCAGAAACGAGGGAGCAGTTCTTC
CASHLGGASETREQFF
>TRBJ2-1|TRBV11-1|-|TRBD2
TGTGCCAGCAGCGCAAAGTTGACTAGCTATGAGCAGTTCTTC
CASSAKLTSYEQFF
>TRBJ2-1|TRBV30|-|TRBD1
TGTGCCTGGAGGGGCGGGACAGGGTCCTACAATGAGCAGTTCTTC
CAWRGGTGSYNEQFF
>TRBJ2-7|TRBV29-1|-|TRBD2
TGCAGCGTTATTAGCGGGAGCTACGAGCAGTACTTC
CSVISGSYEQYF
>TRBJ2-1|TRBV4-1|-|TRBD2
TGCGCCAGCAGCTTCGGACTAGCGGACCGCTACAATGAGCAGTTCTTC
CASSFGLADRYNEQFF
>TRBJ1-5|TRBV19|-|-
TGTGCCAGTAGGACATTAGATCAGCCCCAGCATTTT
CASRTLDQPQHF
>TRBJ2-2|TRBV20-1|-|-
TGCAGTGCTAGTCACAAGAACACCGGGGAGCTGTTTTTT
CSASHKNTGELFF
>TRBJ1-1|TRBV18|-|-
TGTGCCAGCTCACCGTTTCTGACAGACGAAGCTTTCTTT
CASSPFLTDEAFF
>TRBJ2-7|TRBV28|once|-
TGTGCCAGCAGTAACGGCCTAGCGACCTCCTACGAGCAGTACTTC
CASSNGLATSYEQYF
>TRBJ2-1|TRBV4-3|-|-
TGCGCCAGCAGCCAAGGGAGGAGCGTGACCTACAATGAGCAGTTCTTC
CASSQGRSVTYNEQFF
>TRBJ1-1|TRBV28|-|-
TGTGCCAGCAGTTTAGGGGGGGCCGGGAACACTGAAGCTTTCTTT
CASSLGGAGNTEAFF
>TRBJ2-7|TRBV28|-|-
TGTGCCAGCAGGCCACAGGCGTCCTACGAGCAGTACTTC
CASRPQASYEQYF
>TRBJ1-4|TRBV28|-|-
TGTGTCAGCAGTTTGGTTCCGCCAGGGGCTGGTGAAAAACTGTTTTTT
CVSSLVPPGAGEKLFF
>TRBJ1-5|TRBV5-1|few|TRBD1
TGCGCCAGCAGCTTGACACCCGGACAGGGTAGCAATCAGCCCCAGCATTTT
CASSLTPGQGSNQPQHF
>TRBJ2-5|TRBV29-1|-|TRBD2
TGCAGCAGCCAGCGGGAGTCTAGGGAGACCCAGTACTTC
CSSQRESRETQYF
>TRBJ2-7|TRBV4-3|-|TRBD1
TGCGCCAGCAGCGGAAAACAGGGGGCGGTCCGGTACTTC
CASSGKQGAVRYF
>TRBJ2-6|TRBV9|-|TRBD1
TGTGCCAGCAGCCTCCGGACAGGAGACTCTGGGGCCAACGTCCTGACTTTC
CASSLRTGDSGANVLTF
>TRBJ2-5|TRBV13|-|TRBD2
TGTGCCAGCAGCCCGGGACCCCTAGCGGCCCAGTACTTC
CASSPGPLAAQYF
>TRBJ1-4|TRBV5-1|few|-
TGCGCCAGCAGCTTGACAGCCAATAATGAAAAACTGTTTTTT
CASSLTANNEKLFF
>TRBJ1-1|TRBV5-4|-|-
TGTGCCAGTTGGGGCGGGGGGCGAAACGAAGCTTTCTTT
CASWGGGRNEAFF
>TRBJ2-7|TRBV4-3|-|TRBD2
TGCGCCAGCAGCCAAGATAGGCTAGCGGGAGTATCCGGCGAGCAGTACTTC
CASSQDRLAGVSGEQYF
>TRBJ2-1|TRBV18|-|TRBD2
TGTGCCAGCTCACCGCTTACTAGCGCTTCCTACAATGAGCAGTTCTTC
CASSPLTSASYNEQFF
>TRBJ2-1|TRBV7-9|-|TRBD1
TGTGCCAGCAGCCACTCCTTAGACAGGGGGTACAATGAGCAGTTCTTC
CASSHSLDRGYNEQFF
>TRBJ1-1|TRBV18|-|-
TGTGCCAGCTCACCAGTCGGGGGGTCTGTCATGAACACTGAAGCTTTCTTT
CASSPVGGSVMNTEAFF
>TRBJ2-1|TRBV12-3/TRBV12-4|-|-
TGTGCCAGCCGACTTAGCGGAAACAATGAGCAGTTCTTC
CASRLSGNNEQFF
>TRBJ1-5|TRBV18|-|TRBD1
TGTGCCAGCTCACCCACAGGGGGTGGTCAGCCCCAGCATTTT
CASSPTGGGQPQHF
>TRBJ2-1|TRBV12-3/TRBV12-4|-|-
TGTGCCAGCAGTTTCGGGTACAATGAGCAGTTCTTC
CASSFGYNEQFF
>TRBJ2-1|TRBV19|-|TRBD1
TGTGCCAGTAGTGCCCGGGACAGGGGGCTGTTCTTC
CASSARDRGLFF
>TRBJ2-2|TRBV6-2/TRBV6-3|-|-
TGTGCCAGCAGTTACGCGCTTAACACCGGGGAGCTGTTTTTT
CASSYALNTGELFF